This TCR beta chain was captured in a study of T cell clusters in autoimmune cytopenias. TRB rearrangements were amplified by touch-down multiplex PCR with mixed TRB-A/B primers. TCRdb reworked the multiplex PCR reads into one entry per CDR3 protein, no DNA. The sample's table shows approximately 9,400 distinct CDR3 sequences. TRB was amplified from roughly 250 ng of peripheral blood genomic DNA per sample. The germline V gene encodes CDR1 SGHNT and CDR2 YYREEE (reference sequence). This CDR3 is built from 16 residues. Findings and caveats of the study: TRB repertoire shifts in secondary cytopenia and chronic lymphocytic leukemia mostly reflected lymphoma, not autoimmunity. Primary autoimmune cytopenia patients seemingly lacked the physiological T cell clusters found in healthy donors. The T cell clusters came from computational analysis alone and lack functional validation.

A note on this clonotype: Antigen specificity is unknown.

Sequencing used peripheral blood. The J gene is TRBJ2-3, the V gene TRBV5-4. This sequence was found in a human donor with an autoimmune cytopenia or autoimmune hepatitis (not recorded which). CDR3 residues: CASSPVRVRGTDTQYF.